The 22 T cell receptor beta chains below were found in one sample sequenced in a study of T cell repertoires in cytomegalovirus infection. No antigen has been assigned to these receptors. One entry per CDR3 protein results from TCRdb running MiXCR on the reads. This table holds approximately 590,000 distinct CDR3 sequences, under 45% found once. The sequenced sample was cultured PBMCs, obtained from culture after CMV antigen stimulation. The origin of the receptors is a human donor in good health (CMV status not recorded). Some clones in this sample may be carry-over from other donors' samples.

V is TRBV27 and J is TRBJ2-2, with TRBD1 as a possible D gene (6 bases). The germline V gene encodes CDR1 MNHEY and CDR2 SMNVEV (reference sequence). V lost 5 bases, J lost 2 bases, and 12 bases lay in between. The CDR3 extends over 15 amino acids. The CDR3 spells CASSQGTTNTGELFF. The DNA of the CDR3 is TGTGCCAGCAGTCAAGGGACAACTAACACCGGGGAGCTGTTTTTT.

V gene TRBV19 combines with J gene TRBJ2-2; TRBD1 is a possible D gene (6 bases). V was trimmed by 0 bases and J by 3 bases, leaving 23 bases between them. The length of the CDR3 is 20 residues. The germline CDR1 and CDR2 sequences are LNHDA and SQIVND (reference sequence). This CDR3 is CASSIEEPPGRGPDTGELFF. The CDR3 DNA reads as TGTGCCAGTAGTATAGAGGAACCGCCCGGCAGGGGCCCTGACACCGGGGAGCTGTTTTTT.

This chain links TRBV7-9 with TRBJ2-7, with D possibly TRBD2 on 6 matching bases. The germline V gene has CDR1 SEHNR and CDR2 FQNEAQ (reference sequence). This CDR3 region has 15 residues. The V and J ends lost 5 bases and 2 bases respectively, with 16 bases between them. The CDR3 sequence is CASSIGGLGPYEQYF. In DNA form, the CDR3 reads TGTGCCAGCAGCATTGGGGGGTTAGGACCCTACGAGCAGTACTTC.

The V gene is TRBV6-2 or TRBV6-3, the J gene TRBJ2-2; no definite D call. Looked up from germline, CDR1 is MNHEY and CDR2 is SVGEGT. Trimming cost V 2 bases and J 3 bases, with 13 bases left between them. The CDR3 runs to 16 residues. The CDR3 DNA is TGTGCCAGCAGTTACAGCTGGTCTTTAGACACCGGGGAGCTGTTTTTT. Its protein product is CASSYSWSLDTGELFF.

V gene TRBV24-1 combines with J gene TRBJ2-3, with 7 bases fitting TRBD1. The ends lost 3 bases at V and 1 base at J; junction bases unmatched: 6. The CDR3 consists of 16 residues. Germline CDR1 and CDR2: KGHDR and SFDVKD. CDR3 in DNA: TGTGCCACCAGTGATCCCCGGACAGGAGGCACAGATACGCAGTATTTT. Translated, it gives CATSDPRTGGTDTQYF.

The chain has TRBV20-1 and TRBJ2-1; TRBD2 matches at 10 bases. V lost 7 bases, J lost 3 bases, and 3 bases stayed unmatched. The germline CDR1 and CDR2 sequences are DFQATT and SNEGSKA (reference sequence). The CDR3 covers 13 residues. CDR3 sequence reads: CSGRTSGYNEQFF. The CDR3 bases are TGCAGTGGTCGGACTAGCGGCTACAATGAGCAGTTCTTC.

This clonotype was seen only a few times. CDR3 sequence reads: CASSSHNRGYSNQPQHF. CDR3 nucleotide sequence: TGTGCCAGCAGTTCTCACAACAGGGGTTATAGCAATCAGCCCCAGCATTTT. This chain connects TRBV6-6 to TRBJ1-5; TRBD1 matches 7 bases. CDR1 is MNHNY and CDR2 is SVGAGI in the germline V gene (reference sequence). This CDR3 has 17 residues. V lost 4 bases to trimming and J lost 0 bases; unmatched junction nucleotides: 9.

The genes are TRBV2 and TRBJ2-3, with no clear D. Germline V lookup: CDR1 SNHLY, CDR2 FYNNEI. V gave up 5 bases and J gave up 5 bases, with 8 bases separating them. This CDR3 contains 12 residues. The DNA for the CDR3 is TGTGCCAGCAGTATGTCCGTAGATACGCAGTATTTT. This gives the protein CASSMSVDTQYF.

The J gene is TRBJ1-1, the V gene TRBV20-1; the D is unclear. Germline CDR1 reads DFQATT; CDR2 reads SNEGSKA (reference sequence). This CDR3 contains 13 residues. V was cut by 3 bases and J by 0 bases, with 8 bases left in between. The CDR3 protein is CSAREGMNTEAFF. The CDR3 DNA reads as TGCAGTGCTAGGGAGGGAATGAACACTGAAGCTTTCTTT.

The V gene is TRBV7-2, the J gene TRBJ2-3; D gene ambiguous. Germline V gene data show CDR1 as SGHTA and CDR2 as FQGNSA. This CDR3 has 16 amino acids. V was clipped by 0 bases and J by 1 base, with 11 bases between them. This CDR3 reads CASSLAANLGTDTQYF. The CDR3 DNA sequence: TGTGCCAGCAGCTTAGCAGCGAACCTGGGCACAGATACGCAGTATTTT.

This clonotype occurred many times. One junction end does not reproduce the germline sequence, and a read error may be involved. This rearrangement joins TRBV7-2 to TRBJ2-3, with TRBD2 matching over 8 bases. Germline CDR1 reads SGHTA; CDR2 reads FQGNSA. This CDR3 spans 15 amino acids. The CDR3 DNA is TGTGCCAGCAGCCTAGCGGGCTTACGCACAGATACGCAGTATTTT. It yields the protein CASSLAGLRTDTQYF.

The chain links TRBV28 to TRBJ2-3, with D possibly being TRBD2 (5 bases). Germline V gene lookup returns CDR1 MDHEN and CDR2 SYDVKM. The CDR3 is 14 residues long. Trimming took off 5 bases at V and 8 bases at J, with 17 bases between the two ends. CDR3 loop: CASSPVSSWGTQYF. The CDR3 nucleotides are TGTGCCAGCAGTCCCGTGTCTAGCTGGGGTACGCAGTATTTT.

This clonotype was observed a single time. The V call is TRBV4-3, the J call TRBJ1-2, with D maybe TRBD1 (5 bases). CDR3 length: 15 amino acids. Trimming took off 4 bases at V and 6 bases at J, with 18 bases between the two ends. Germline CDR1 is LGHNA and CDR2 is YSLEER. DNA of the CDR3: TGCGCCAGCAGCCCGAATTCCAGAAGGGGACATGGCTACACCTTC. This translates into CASSPNSRRGHGYTF.

The chain couples TRBV29-1 to TRBJ2-1, with 8 nucleotides matching TRBD2. The germline V gene encodes CDR1 SQVTM and CDR2 ANQGSEA. The CDR3 is 13 amino acids. Trimming at V came to 6 bases and at J to 6 bases, leaving 7 bases not matched to a gene. This CDR3 is CSVGGLDPNEQFF. The CDR3, as DNA: TGCAGCGTCGGGGGACTAGACCCCAATGAGCAGTTCTTC.

In regard to this clonotype: This may stem from a read error, because a much larger clone lies one nucleotide away. This chain connects TRBV7-2 to TRBJ1-4, with 8 bases that match TRBD1. The CDR3 sequence is 13 residues long. Per germline, CDR1 SGHTA and CDR2 FQGNSA. V gave up 6 bases and J gave up 7 bases; unmatched junction bases: 4. The CDR3 is CASSWTGCEKLFF. CDR3 nucleotides: TGTGCCAGCAGTTGGACAGGGTGTGAAAAACTGTTTTTT.

This clonotype was observed once. V usage is TRBV6-4 and J usage is TRBJ2-6; D gene unclear. V shed 1 base and J shed 6 bases, with 1 base lying between them. Germline values: CDR1 MRHNA, CDR2 SNTAGT. The CDR3 is 12 amino acids. The CDR3, as DNA: TGTGCCAGCAGTGACTTGGCCAACGTCCTGACTTTC. As protein: CASSDLANVLTF.

This clonotype was seen a few times. CDR3 sequence (DNA): TGTGCCAGCAGCTTAATGGCGGGGGGGGGGGACGAGCAGTACTTC. Its protein is CASSLMAGGGDEQYF. The chain links TRBV7-2 to TRBJ2-7; 9 bases map to TRBD2. The germline V gene encodes CDR1 SGHTA and CDR2 FQGNSA. The V gene end was trimmed by 2 bases and the J gene end by 5 bases; junction bases not matched to a gene: 7. The CDR3 extends over 15 amino acids.

The chain uses TRBV27 and TRBJ2-2; TRBD1 agrees at 9 bases. Germline V gives CDR1 MNHEY, CDR2 SMNVEV (reference sequence). CDR3 length: 14 amino acids. V trimming: 10 bases; J trimming: 3 bases; junction bases outside the gene matches: 6. CDR3 loop: CAIRQGGDTGELFF. In DNA form, the CDR3 reads TGTGCCATACGACAGGGGGGAGACACCGGGGAGCTGTTTTTT.

The chain combines TRBV7-8 with TRBJ1-2; D perhaps matches TRBD1 (5 bases). The CDR3 runs 16 residues. Germline assignment: CDR1 SGHVS and CDR2 FQNEAQ. The V end lost 5 bases, the J end lost 7 bases, and 23 bases lay between the germline ends. The CDR3 region has the DNA TGTGCCAGCAGCCCTTTTATAGGGATTGGAGGGGCTGGCTACACCTTC. Its protein product is CASSPFIGIGGAGYTF.

The chain employs TRBV15 and TRBJ2-1; 7 nucleotides align to TRBD2. This CDR3 has 16 residues. V shed 2 bases, J shed 6 bases, and the junction held 10 bases outside the gene matches. Germline lookup yields CDR1 LNHNV and CDR2 YYDKDF (reference sequence). The CDR3 sequence: CATSRLSSGAGNEQFF. The CDR3 nucleotides are TGTGCCACCAGCAGATTGTCAAGCGGGGCGGGCAATGAGCAGTTCTTC.

In this sample, this clonotype turned up once. CDR3 nucleotide sequence: TGTGCCAGCAGCCGAGATCATACGAACACTGAAGCTTTCTTT. It codes for CASSRDHTNTEAFF. V usage is TRBV3-1 and J usage is TRBJ1-1; D remains ambiguous. With 4 bases removed from V and 1 base from J, the gap between germline ends came to 10 bases. CDR3 size: 14 residues. Germline V lookup: CDR1 LGHDT, CDR2 YNNKEL (reference sequence).

The CDR3 nucleotides read TGTGCCAGCAGCAACGGAGGGGGTAGGGAGACCCAGTACTTC. Amino acid sequence: CASSNGGGRETQYF. The chain is built from TRBV7-9 and TRBJ2-5; D might be TRBD1 or TRBD2, each matching 6 bases. V lost 5 bases to trimming and J lost 5 bases, with 15 bases between them. The CDR3 sequence is 14 residues long. The germline gives CDR1 SEHNR, CDR2 FQNEAQ (reference sequence).